The present T cell receptor beta chain was sequenced within a study of blood T cell repertoires in COVID-19. The overall study: COVID-19 samples, acute and convalescent, were from the United States, Italy and Spain.

The germline V gene encodes CDR1 LGHDT and CDR2 YNNKEL (reference sequence). V shed 2 bases and J shed 2 bases, with 10 bases lying between them. CDR3 length equals 14 residues. Those who participated ranged in age from about 18 to 89 years and resided in about 24 US areas. Assignment of participants to cohorts was predicated upon participant-reported clinical history. In the study's own analysis: Counts of nucleated cells, estimated from reference gene primer amplification, were obtained. TCRdb keeps only in-frame clones here, not all; method: immunoSEQ multiplex PCR. That table is the source of V, J and clone size, and D and trimming were worked out from the DNA. The sample consists of 350,000 to 400,000 clones, approximately 90% of them appearing once.

The sample consisted of PBMCs or T cells enriched from blood (not recorded which). This receptor was taken from a woman between 35 and 50 years old who had been exposed to COVID-19. The chain is built from TRBV3-1 (or the pseudogene TRBV3-2) and TRBJ2-7; possibly TRBD1 for D (6 bases). CDR3 in DNA: TGTGCCAGCAGCCAATGGGACACTCCCTACGAGCAGTACTTC. Residues: CASSQWDTPYEQYF.